This T cell receptor beta chain appears in the sequencing data of a study of CD8 T cells in Susac syndrome. Study background: Patients with Susac syndrome had blood drawn and were at that point therapy-naive, on corticosteroids, or on intravenous immunoglobulin alone.

RNA was extracted with the RNeasy kit, and a quantity of 0.5 to 1 ug was reverse transcribed using random hexamers. TCRdb re-derived calls from the immunoSEQ multiplex PCR reads in MiXCR, one entry per CDR3 protein. The sample lists about 210,000 distinct CDR3 sequences; about 95% were seen once. Germline V CDR1 and CDR2: DFQATT, SNEGSKA (reference sequence). The CDR3 contains 14 residues. V was pared by 6 bases and J by 0 bases, with 12 bases between. Sequencing of TCR beta covered CD8+ and CD4+ T cells obtained from blood. Diagnostic criteria for definite or probable disease, in their recently defined form, were met by the patients with Susac syndrome. The authors negatively isolated CD8+ and CD4+ T cells and FACS-enriched TEMRA cells.

This receptor was taken from a human donor with Susac syndrome. Material: CD4+ T cells from PBMCs. The V call is TRBV20-1, the J call TRBJ1-3; D not resolved. CDR3 in amino acids: CSAVSLSSGNTIYF. The CDR3 nucleotides read TGCAGTGCCGTCTCACTCAGCTCTGGAAACACCATATATTTT.